These 15 T cell receptor beta chains were sequenced from one sample in a study of T cell repertoires in cytomegalovirus infection. MiXCR was run by TCRdb on the reads, yielding one entry per CDR3 protein. Among about 76,000 distinct CDR3 sequences, less than 4.5% were seen once, and the ten largest hold roughly 4.4%. Sequenced material: PBMCs. The receptor source for this set is a human donor in good health (CMV status not recorded). Some clones in this sample may be carry-over from other donors' samples.

This clonotype was seen many times. The rearrangement uses TRBV27 and TRBJ2-7; D is ambiguous. CDR3 length: 12 amino acids. V lost 6 bases, J lost 4 bases, and 10 bases lay in between. The germline V gene has CDR1 MNHEY and CDR2 SMNVEV (reference sequence). CDR3 DNA: TGTGCCAGCAGCGACGGTTCGTACGAGCAGTACTTC. It specifies CASSDGSYEQYF.

This clonotype was seen ten or more times. The genes are TRBV19 and TRBJ1-2; the D gene is possibly TRBD1 (5 bases). CDR3 size: 16 residues. With 7 bases removed from V and 2 bases from J, the gap between germline ends came to 20 bases. The germline V gene encodes CDR1 LNHDA and CDR2 SQIVND (reference sequence). The CDR3 region is CASKPPVRVVNYGYTF. For the CDR3, the DNA is TGTGCCAGTAAACCTCCTGTCAGGGTGGTGAACTATGGCTACACCTTC.

This clonotype was recorded many times. This rearrangement joins TRBV24-1 to TRBJ1-2; the match to TRBD1 covers 7 bases. The CDR3 has 14 residues. CDR1 and CDR2 from the germline V gene are KGHDR and SFDVKD. Trimming cost V 4 bases and J 2 bases; bases outside gene matches: 3. The CDR3 reads CATSDPTGNYGYTF. The CDR3 DNA reads TGTGCCACCAGTGACCCGACAGGGAACTATGGCTACACCTTC.

This clonotype has at least ten counts. The chain joins TRBV7-9 to TRBJ2-2; maybe TRBD1 (5 bases). V lost 2 bases to trimming and J lost 3 bases, with 7 bases between them. Germline assignment: CDR1 SEHNR and CDR2 FQNEAQ (reference sequence). The CDR3 runs to 14 residues. The CDR3 DNA is TGTGCCAGCAGCTTAATCAGGGACACCGGGGAGCTGTTTTTT. This codes for CASSLIRDTGELFF.

This clonotype was counted many times. This chain connects TRBV7-6 to TRBJ2-7; 11 positions match TRBD2. V gave up 6 bases and J gave up 3 bases; unmatched junction bases: 4. The CDR3 has 14 residues. Germline V gene data show CDR1 as SGHVS and CDR2 as FNYEAQ. The DNA of the CDR3 is TGTGCCAGCAGTTCCGGGACTAGCGGCTACGAGCAGTACTTC. Its protein is CASSSGTSGYEQYF.

With regard to this clonotype: This may be a read error, as it is one base from a much larger clone. This sequence joins TRBV12-3 or TRBV12-4 and TRBJ2-3; 8 bases agree with TRBD1. This CDR3 spans 12 amino acids. The V segment lost 7 bases and the J segment 14 bases; nucleotides outside the gene matches: 11. CDR3 sequence (DNA): TGTGCCAGCATCTACGGACAGGGCAAGGCGTATTTT. This gives the protein CASIYGQGKAYF.

This clonotype was observed many times. The V call is TRBV28, the J call TRBJ1-1; D ambiguous. The V gene lost 7 bases and the J gene lost 7 bases, with 10 bases spanning the gap. The CDR3 runs 11 residues. Germline-derived CDR1 and CDR2 are MDHEN and SYDVKM. CDR3 DNA: TGTGCCAGCAAGAGGGCCAGTGAAGCTTTCTTT. This encodes CASKRASEAFF.

The table lists this clonotype with many counts. The chain recombines TRBV7-9 with TRBJ2-5; the match to TRBD2 covers 10 bases. CDR3 length equals 14 residues. V shed 5 bases, J shed 4 bases, and the junction held 4 bases outside the gene matches. Germline assignment: CDR1 SEHNR and CDR2 FQNEAQ (reference sequence). The CDR3 sequence: CASSSTSGVETQYF. The CDR3 DNA reads TGTGCCAGCAGCAGCACTAGCGGGGTAGAGACCCAGTACTTC.

This clonotype was detected ten times or more. V usage is TRBV2 and J usage is TRBJ1-1, with D unresolved. Trimming pared 8 bases from V and 3 bases from J, leaving 7 bases between. Germline V lookup: CDR1 SNHLY, CDR2 FYNNEI. There are 11 residues in the CDR3. The CDR3 DNA is TGTGCCAGCCGCTGGGACACTGAAGCTTTCTTT. Its translation is CASRWDTEAFF.

This clonotype was picked up many times. V gene TRBV7-9 combines with J gene TRBJ1-2; D unclear. In germline, CDR1 is SEHNR, CDR2 FQNEAQ (reference sequence). The V gene lost 5 bases and the J gene lost 5 bases, with 12 bases spanning the gap. This CDR3 is built from 13 residues. The chain's CDR3 is CASSTGPGYGYTF. The CDR3, as DNA: TGTGCCAGCAGCACTGGCCCGGGATATGGCTACACCTTC.

This clonotype was detected many times. The chain employs TRBV7-6 and TRBJ2-1; possible D gene TRBD1, 6 bases. There are 18 residues in the CDR3. V shed 1 base and J shed 0 bases, with 16 bases lying between them. Germline V gives CDR1 SGHVS, CDR2 FNYEAQ. CDR3 region: CASSLVSGALSSYNEQFF. The DNA of the CDR3 is TGTGCCAGCAGCTTAGTCTCAGGGGCGCTGAGCTCCTACAATGAGCAGTTCTTC.

At least ten counts were recorded for this clonotype. The chain uses TRBV7-6 and TRBJ2-5, with a weak D call TRBD2 (5 bases). This CDR3 is built from 14 residues. The ends were cut back, 5 bases at V and 3 bases at J, with 13 bases in the middle. Germline CDR1 SGHVS, CDR2 FNYEAQ. In nucleotides, the CDR3 is TGTGCCAGCAGCCCGAGGGTTGGGGAAGAGACCCAGTACTTC. This sequence encodes CASSPRVGEETQYF.

This clonotype was picked up many times. The chain employs TRBV4-3 and TRBJ2-7; a possible D gene is TRBD2 (6 bases). The CDR3 consists of 15 residues. Germline-derived CDR1 and CDR2 are LGHNA and YSLEER. The V gene lost 2 bases and the J gene lost 2 bases, with 13 bases spanning the gap. The CDR3 DNA reads as TGCGCCAGCAGCCAAACTGTCGGGGGTGCCTACGAGCAGTACTTC. It codes for CASSQTVGGAYEQYF.

This clonotype showed up many times. The gene calls are TRBV5-1 and TRBJ1-1; D is undetermined. Germline assignment: CDR1 SGHRS and CDR2 YFSETQ. Trimming pared 3 bases from V and 3 bases from J, leaving 9 bases between. The length of the CDR3 is 13 residues. Here the CDR3 DNA reads TGCGCCAGCAGCTATCGGACGGACACTGAAGCTTTCTTT. Translating gives CASSYRTDTEAFF. Full variable domain (outside the CDR3, taken from reference TRBV5-1 and TRBJ1-1): KAGVTQTPRYLIKTRGQQVTLSCSPISGHRSVSWYQQTPGQGLQFLFEYFSETQRNKGNFPGRFSGRQFSNSRSEMNVSTLELGDSALYLCASSYRTDTEAFFGQGTRLTVV.

Ten or more counts support this clonotype. This chain links TRBV7-2 with TRBJ2-2; no clear D gene. Trimming pared 1 base from V and 0 bases from J, leaving 9 bases between. This CDR3 contains 16 residues. Per the germline V gene, CDR1 is SGHTA and CDR2 is FQGNSA. Here the CDR3 DNA reads TGTGCCAGCAGCTTAGATCGGCTCTCGAACACCGGGGAGCTGTTTTTT. Its translation: CASSLDRLSNTGELFF.